One sample yielded the 30 T cell receptor beta chains listed below, sequenced in a study of shared clonotypes between healthy human individuals (TCRdb year 2020). Library construction relied on the immunoSEQ multiplex PCR assay. TCRdb took this table from immuneACCESS and kept in-frame rearrangements with V and J called. Such tables lack part of the clones; where checked against another copy, unresolved V genes explain under half of the gap, and the rest is unexplained. The sample includes about 1.5 million clones, with 98% observed a single time. The top ten clones comprise about 0.45% of the sample. Sequencing was performed on naive CD4+ T cells sorted from blood. The cell subset or site label for this specimen denotes: CD45RA+ positively selected. The receptors come from a man in his thirties or forties in good health.

The count of this clone is one. Different DNA sequences within this sample yield the same CDR3. The gene calls are TRBV9 and TRBJ1-2; 7 nucleotides line up with TRBD1. Germline V gene lookup returns CDR1 SGDLS and CDR2 YYNGEE. V gave up 0 bases and J gave up 3 bases; unmatched junction bases: 2. The CDR3 extends over 14 amino acids. This CDR3 is CASSVGQGDYGYTF. As DNA, the CDR3 is TGTGCCAGCAGCGTAGGACAGGGTGACTATGGCTACACCTTC.

This chain links TRBV11-2 with TRBJ1-3; D gene uncertain. The germline V gene has CDR1 SGHAT and CDR2 FQNNGV. The ends were cut back, 5 bases at V and 0 bases at J, with 8 bases in the middle. This CDR3 is 14 amino acids long. CDR3 nucleotide sequence: TGTGCCAGCAGCACACCCATCTCTGGAAACACCATATATTTT. Translated: CASSTPISGNTIYF.

The chain carries TRBV19 and TRBJ1-2; D not certain. The CDR3 contains 13 residues. Per germline, CDR1 LNHDA and CDR2 SQIVND (reference sequence). Trimming shortened V by 5 bases and J by 3 bases, and 10 bases separated the two germline ends. CDR3 residues: CASSADGYYGYTF. CDR3 DNA sequence: TGTGCCAGTAGTGCAGACGGATACTATGGCTACACCTTC. Looking up the rest from reference TRBV19 and TRBJ1-2 gives the full variable domain: DGGITQSPKYLFRKEGQNVTLSCEQNLNHDAMYWYRQDPGQGLRLIYYSQIVNDFQKGDIAEGYSVSREKKESFPLTVTSAQKNPTAFYLCASSADGYYGYTFGSGTRLTVV.

A note on this clone: A junction boundary mismatches the germline segment, possibly from a read error. The genes are TRBV27 and TRBJ2-1; 13 nucleotides agree with TRBD2. Germline V lookup: CDR1 MNHEY, CDR2 SMNVEV (reference sequence). This CDR3 is built from 19 residues. In DNA form, the CDR3 reads TGTGCCACCAGTCCTAGGACTAGCGGGAGTTACCGCTCCTACAATGAGCAGTTCTTC. As protein: CATSPRTSGSYRSYNEQFF.

The chain couples TRBV18 to TRBJ2-7; TRBD2 matches at 7 bases. The CDR3 contains 15 residues. CDR1 and CDR2 from the germline V gene are KGHSH and LQKENI. The ends lost 6 bases at V and 2 bases at J; junction bases unmatched: 10. The chain's CDR3 is CASSREAQLTYEQYF. Written as DNA, the CDR3 is TGTGCCAGCTCCCGGGAGGCCCAACTAACCTACGAGCAGTACTTC.

The chain is built from TRBV7-9 and TRBJ2-1; maybe TRBD2 (5 bases). This CDR3 has 14 residues. V lost 5 bases, J lost 8 bases, and 16 bases lay in between. Germline V CDR1 and CDR2: SEHNR, FQNEAQ (reference sequence). The CDR3 loop is CASSQDRAGDEQFF. The CDR3 region has the DNA TGTGCCAGCAGCCAGGACCGGGCCGGGGATGAGCAGTTCTTC.

The genes are TRBV10-3 and TRBJ2-2; tentative D call: TRBD1 (5 bases). In germline, CDR1 is ENHRY, CDR2 SYGVKD. There are 15 residues in the CDR3. The V end was cut by 8 bases, the J end by 3 bases, with 16 bases between. CDR3 sequence: CAIGAGEPHTGELFF. The CDR3 DNA is TGTGCCATCGGGGCCGGAGAACCCCACACCGGGGAGCTGTTTTTT.

The gene calls are TRBV25-1 and TRBJ2-1; 9 bases agree with TRBD1. Germline loops: CDR1 MGHDK, CDR2 SYGVNS. After removal of 1 base from V and 7 bases from J, the junction contained 8 bases not matched to a gene. The CDR3 totals 16 residues. CDR3 sequence: CASSEWGQGGGNEQFF. The CDR3 nucleotides are TGTGCCAGCAGTGAATGGGGACAGGGTGGGGGAAATGAGCAGTTCTTC.

The chain combines TRBV6-1 with TRBJ1-5; maybe TRBD1 (5 bases). The CDR3 length is 16 residues. Trimming took 0 bases from V and 0 from J, leaving 9 bases between them. The germline V gene encodes CDR1 MNHNS and CDR2 SASEGT. The CDR3 nucleotides read TGTGCCAGCAGTGAAGCTGGGGGGGTTAGCAATCAGCCCCAGCATTTT. Amino acid sequence: CASSEAGGVSNQPQHF.

J is TRBJ2-1 and V is TRBV5-1; D gene uncertain. Per germline, CDR1 SGHRS and CDR2 YFSETQ. The CDR3 has 14 residues. V lost 0 bases to trimming and J lost 4 bases, with 8 bases between them. This CDR3 is CASSLDGLYNEQFF. The CDR3 DNA sequence: TGCGCCAGCAGCTTGGATGGCTTATACAATGAGCAGTTCTTC.

The chain employs TRBV27 and TRBJ1-2; 8 bases are a match to TRBD1. With V trimmed by 5 bases and J by 6 bases, 11 bases remained unmatched. The CDR3 is made up of 15 amino acids. The germline V gene encodes CDR1 MNHEY and CDR2 SMNVEV (reference sequence). CDR3 residues: CASSTQGQVSNGYTF. CDR3 nucleotides: TGTGCCAGCAGTACCCAGGGACAGGTCTCGAATGGCTACACCTTC.

DNA for the CDR3: TGTGCCAGCAGCTTAAACGCGAACACCGGGGAGCTGTTTTTT. Translating it yields CASSLNANTGELFF. The chain uses TRBV7-3 and TRBJ2-2; no definite D call. V shed 1 base and J shed 0 bases, with 3 bases lying between them. CDR1 is SGHTA, CDR2 FQGTGA, per germline. There are 14 residues in the CDR3.

Concerning this clone: Other DNA sequences from this sample encode an identical CDR3 as well. This sequence joins TRBV19 and TRBJ1-3; no clear D. The CDR3 covers 13 residues. V was clipped by 5 bases and J by 4 bases, with 9 bases between them. Germline V lookup: CDR1 LNHDA, CDR2 SQIVND (reference sequence). CDR3 residues: CASSLLSGNTIYF. The CDR3 bases are TGTGCCAGTAGTCTTCTTTCCGGAAACACCATATATTTT. The complete variable domain, with remaining parts taken from reference TRBV19 and TRBJ1-3, reads DGGITQSPKYLFRKEGQNVTLSCEQNLNHDAMYWYRQDPGQGLRLIYYSQIVNDFQKGDIAEGYSVSREKKESFPLTVTSAQKNPTAFYLCASSLLSGNTIYFGEGSWLTVV.

V and J are TRBV5-6 and TRBJ2-7, with 7 bases fitting TRBD2. The CDR3 totals 15 residues. The trim removed 3 bases at V and 3 bases at J, leaving 9 bases unmatched. The germline gives CDR1 SGHDT, CDR2 YYEEEE. CDR3 residues: CASSSPGLPFYEQYF. The CDR3 DNA reads as TGTGCCAGCAGCTCCCCGGGACTACCCTTCTACGAGCAGTACTTC.

The chain is built from TRBV7-2 and TRBJ2-1; no definite D call. V lost 1 base and J lost 5, with 12 bases in between. This CDR3 is built from 15 residues. Germline V gene lookup returns CDR1 SGHTA and CDR2 FQGNSA. DNA for the CDR3: TGTGCCAGCAGCTTAGGAATACGGTCTCACAATGAGCAGTTCTTC. Protein sequence: CASSLGIRSHNEQFF.

The CDR3 loop reads CASSWGDTGELFF. The CDR3 region has the DNA TGTGCCAGTAGTTGGGGGGACACCGGGGAGCTGTTTTTT. The rearrangement links TRBV19 to TRBJ2-2; possibly TRBD2 for D (6 bases). In germline, CDR1 is LNHDA, CDR2 SQIVND (reference sequence). Between the trimmed V and J ends, which lost 5 bases and 3 bases, there was a span of 7 bases. CDR3 size: 13 residues.

The J gene is TRBJ2-3, the V gene TRBV5-1; the D gene is possibly TRBD2 (5 bases). The germline V gene has CDR1 SGHRS and CDR2 YFSETQ. V lost 5 bases to trimming and J lost 4 bases, with 20 bases between them. CDR3 length: 16 amino acids. CDR3 bases: TGCGCCAGCAGACTCCCAACGCGGGCTATCGCAGATACGCAGTATTTT. Residues: CASRLPTRAIADTQYF.

DNA for the CDR3: TGCGCCAGCAGCAGACCCCGGGACAAGGGACTAGCGGGCTCCTACGAGCAGTACTTC. Translating it yields CASSRPRDKGLAGSYEQYF. J is TRBJ2-7 and V is TRBV5-1, with 12 bases matching TRBD2. From germline, CDR1 is SGHRS and CDR2 YFSETQ. The CDR3 runs 19 residues. V gave up 4 bases and J gave up 0 bases; unmatched junction bases: 14.

The chain is built from TRBV28 and TRBJ1-3; D unclear. CDR1 and CDR2 from the germline V gene are MDHEN and SYDVKM. CDR3 length equals 11 residues. Trimming removed 11 bases at V and 3 bases at J, with 8 bases between. CDR3 coding DNA: TGTGCCTCCGGTTTTGGAAACACCATATATTTT. This sequence encodes CASGFGNTIYF.

On this clone itself: At one end, the junction sequence differs from germline, possibly due to a read error. The chain employs TRBV20-1 and TRBJ2-3; D is perhaps TRBD1 or TRBD2 (5 bases each). CDR1 and CDR2 from the germline V gene are DFQATT and SNEGSKA (reference sequence). CDR3 length: 11 residues. The CDR3 loop reads CSTHRWGKADF. The CDR3 DNA sequence: TGCAGTACTCACAGGTGGGGGAAAGCTGATTTT.

V is TRBV9 and J is TRBJ2-1, with TRBD2 matching over 10 bases. Germline CDR1 reads SGDLS; CDR2 reads YYNGEE. The V and J ends lost 0 bases and 9 bases, in that order; junction bases with no gene match: 9. The CDR3 covers 16 residues. CDR3 in amino acids: CASSVVGAGGQSEQFF. CDR3 coding DNA: TGTGCCAGCAGCGTAGTGGGAGCGGGAGGGCAGAGTGAGCAGTTCTTC.

This chain connects TRBV5-8 to TRBJ2-1, with 8 bases lining up with TRBD2. The CDR3 length is 17 residues. Trimming cost V 0 bases and J 2 bases; bases outside gene matches: 7. CDR1 SGHTS and CDR2 YDEGEE come from the germline V gene. CDR3 DNA sequence: TGTGCCAGCAGCTTGGGGACTAGCCCATCTCCCTACAATGAGCAGTTCTTC. As protein: CASSLGTSPSPYNEQFF.

The chain joins TRBV5-1 to TRBJ2-6; TRBD1 is a possible D gene (6 bases). V was shortened by 0 bases and J by 4 bases, with 14 bases between the two germline ends. The germline V gene has CDR1 SGHRS and CDR2 YFSETQ. The CDR3 has 17 amino acids. The CDR3 loop is CASSLGTDSLGANVLTF. For the CDR3, the DNA is TGCGCCAGCAGCTTGGGGACAGACTCCTTGGGGGCCAACGTCCTGACTTTC.

The J gene is TRBJ2-7, the V gene TRBV10-1, with 13 bases aligning to TRBD2. V was clipped by 3 bases and J by 2 bases; unmatched bases: 1. The CDR3 is 15 amino acids. CDR1 is WNHNN, CDR2 SYGVQD, per germline (reference sequence). CDR3 DNA sequence: TGCGCCAGCAGTGAAGGACTAGCGGGAGCCTACGAGCAGTACTTC. Protein sequence: CASSEGLAGAYEQYF.

The CDR3: CASSLAAGGRNEQFF. CDR3 sequence (DNA): TGTGCCAGCAGTTTGGCAGCGGGAGGACGAAATGAGCAGTTCTTC. V and J are TRBV27 and TRBJ2-1; 9 nucleotides align to TRBD2. The germline gives CDR1 MNHEY, CDR2 SMNVEV (reference sequence). Germline trimming cut 3 bases from V and 7 bases from J; bases unmatched to any gene: 7. The CDR3 totals 15 residues.

This chain joins TRBV7-9 and TRBJ2-1; D possibly matches TRBD1 or TRBD2 (5 bases each). Looked up from germline, CDR1 is SEHNR and CDR2 is FQNEAQ (reference sequence). V lost 2 bases and J 15 bases, leaving 14 bases between the germline ends. The CDR3 has 12 amino acids. The CDR3 protein is CASSLFRREWFF. CDR3 coding DNA: TGTGCCAGCAGCTTATTCCGCAGGGAGTGGTTCTTC.

The CDR3, as DNA: TGTGCCAGCTCACCCGACAACTACTCTGGAAACACCATATATTTT. It is translated as CASSPDNYSGNTIYF. This chain joins TRBV18 and TRBJ1-3; D gene uncertain. V dropped 3 bases and J dropped 0 bases, with 9 bases sitting between them. The CDR3 has 15 amino acids. The germline V gene encodes CDR1 KGHSH and CDR2 LQKENI.

This chain joins TRBV5-5 and TRBJ2-7; D gene unclear. Germline lookup yields CDR1 SGHKS and CDR2 YYEKEE (reference sequence). Trimming shortened V by 1 base and J by 2 bases, and 10 bases separated the two germline ends. The CDR3 totals 14 residues. Here the CDR3 DNA reads TGTGCCAGCAGCTTGCTCCGGATCACCTACGAGCAGTACTTC. Translation gives CASSLLRITYEQYF.

This chain uses TRBV29-1 with TRBJ2-7, with 8 bases matching TRBD1. Germline-derived CDR1 and CDR2 are SQVTM and ANQGSEA. Trimming removed 7 bases from V and 3 bases from J; junction bases left unmatched: 8. This CDR3 spans 13 amino acids. The CDR3 sequence: CSAESGTGYEQYF. The CDR3 nucleotides are TGCAGCGCGGAATCCGGGACAGGCTACGAGCAGTACTTC.

The V call is TRBV11-2, the J call TRBJ1-3; D gene ambiguous. V shed 0 bases and J shed 0 bases, with 12 bases lying between them. This CDR3 region has 17 residues. Germline values: CDR1 SGHAT, CDR2 FQNNGV. The CDR3 bases are TGTGCCAGCAGCTTAGATCCCTTGGGGAACTCTGGAAACACCATATATTTT. Amino acid sequence: CASSLDPLGNSGNTIYF.